Sequencing of this T cell receptor (beta chain) was carried out in a study of cytomegalovirus exposure and HLA in healthy donors. Unmatched junction bases numbered 16, after V lost 3 bases and J lost 7 bases. CDR1 LNHDA and CDR2 SQIVND come from the germline V gene (reference sequence). The CDR3 contains 19 residues. The PCR made use of 60 Vbeta and 13 Jbeta primers. Libraries were prepared by immunoSEQ multiplex PCR; TCRdb keeps only in-frame clonotypes and omits some of them. Found here are 200,000 to 250,000 clones; the top ten clones hold roughly 0.89%. Material for sequencing was PBMCs. The TCR originated in a woman aged 25 to 45 in good health and CMV-seropositive. The V and J genes are TRBV19 and TRBJ2-3; 13 bases agree with TRBD2. CDR3 region: CASSIMASLAGGRLHTQYF. In DNA, the CDR3 is TGTGCCAGTAGTATTATGGCTTCACTAGCGGGAGGGCGTTTACATACGCAGTATTTT.